The 15 T cell receptor beta chains presented below share a single source sample, sequenced in a study of somatic mutations in cytotoxic T cells in rheumatoid arthritis (dated by TCRdb to 2016 to 2017). Library creation used the immunoSEQ multiplex PCR assay. The table was pulled from immuneACCESS by TCRdb, which kept in-frame rearrangements only. Such tables lose some clones; where checked, under half of the loss comes from unresolved V genes, and the rest has no known cause. This sample comprises under 2,500 clones, about 85% of them detected only once. The biggest ten clones account for less than 45% of the sample. The specimen sequenced was CD8+ T cells sorted from blood. The receptor source for this set is a man in his fifties or sixties with rheumatoid arthritis.

This clone was found a few times. The chain combines TRBV9 with TRBJ1-1; 7 bases fit TRBD1. Germline-derived CDR1 and CDR2 are SGDLS and YYNGEE. With 0 bases clipped from V and 3 bases from J, the junction kept 2 bases outside the gene matches. The CDR3 is made up of 14 amino acids. The DNA for the CDR3 is TGTGCCAGCAGCGTAGGAGGGGGCGACACTGAAGCTTTCTTT. It is translated as CASSVGGGDTEAFF.

This chain uses TRBV7-8 with TRBJ2-7; tentatively, D is TRBD1 (5 bases). Trimming took 2 bases from V and 2 from J, leaving 10 bases between them. This CDR3 region has 14 residues. Germline CDR1 is SGHVS and CDR2 is FQNEAQ. This CDR3 reads CASSLFTGPYEQYV. CDR3 nucleotides: TGTGCCAGCAGCTTATTTACAGGCCCCTACGAGCAGTACGTC.

The chain couples TRBV4-1 to TRBJ1-4; tentatively, D is TRBD1 (6 bases). CDR3 length: 17 amino acids. The germline gives CDR1 MGHRA, CDR2 YSYEKL. V lost 4 bases and J lost 1, with 16 bases in between. The CDR3 DNA is TGCGCCAGCAGCCCTAGTACAGGGATGTTAACTAATGAAAAACTGTTTTTT. Protein product: CASSPSTGMLTNEKLFF.

V gene TRBV11-2 combines with J gene TRBJ2-5; D is undetermined. The DNA end is a closer match to TRBJ2-7, so the J assignment may be wrong. The germline gives CDR1 SGHAT, CDR2 FQNNGV. The CDR3 consists of 11 residues. CDR3 amino acids: CASSFIHEQYF. The DNA for the CDR3 is TGTGCCAGCAGCTTCATCCACGAGCAGTACTTC.

V and J are TRBV5-1 and TRBJ2-1; a weak D match, TRBD2 (7 bases). CDR1 is SGHRS and CDR2 is YFSETQ in the germline V gene. The CDR3 loop spans 16 amino acids. Trimming stripped 1 base from V and 5 bases from J, with 16 bases between. The CDR3 region is CASSLSGTNSDNEQFF. In DNA form, the CDR3 reads TGCGCCAGCAGCTTGAGCGGGACAAATAGCGACAATGAGCAGTTCTTC.

This clone came up a few times. The chain combines TRBV28 with TRBJ2-1; D possibly corresponds to TRBD2 (5 bases). The germline V gene encodes CDR1 MDHEN and CDR2 SYDVKM. Between the trimmed V and J ends, which lost 11 bases and 5 bases, there was a span of 19 bases. The CDR3 is 14 amino acids. CDR3: CACRWAGLNNEQFF. CDR3 nucleotide sequence: TGTGCCTGTCGTTGGGCCGGACTCAACAATGAGCAGTTCTTC.

The CDR3: CASSFTGEQYF. CDR3 nucleotides: TGCGCCAGCAGCTTTACGGGGGAGCAGTACTTC. This chain joins TRBV5-1 and TRBJ2-7, with D possibly matching TRBD2 (5 bases). Germline CDR1 SGHRS, CDR2 YFSETQ. The CDR3 is 11 residues long. Trimming removed 2 bases at V and 7 bases at J, with 7 bases between.

In DNA form, the CDR3 reads TGTGCCAGCAGTGTACTAGCGGGGGGGGGAGAGACCCAGTACTTC. It specifies CASSVLAGGGETQYF. V is TRBV6-1 and J is TRBJ2-5, with 13 bases identical to TRBD2. This CDR3 comprises 15 residues. V dropped 4 bases and J dropped 4; count of bases not matched to a gene: 3. The germline V gene encodes CDR1 MNHNS and CDR2 SASEGT.

The gene calls are TRBV29-1 and TRBJ2-5, with D possibly matching TRBD1 (5 bases). The J call may be incorrect, as the DNA end agrees better with TRBJ2-7. This CDR3 region has 12 residues. Germline lookup yields CDR1 SQVTM and CDR2 ANQGSEA. The CDR3 bases are TGCAGCGTTGAGGAAGGGGTCTACGAGCAGTACTTC. It is translated as CSVEEGVYEQYF.

In its sample, this clone was seen a few times. The chain is built from TRBV6-6 and TRBJ1-6; D is unclear. Germline lookup yields CDR1 MNHNY and CDR2 SVGAGI (reference sequence). V lost 5 bases to trimming and J lost 7 bases, with 12 bases between them. The CDR3 spans 14 residues. The CDR3 region is CASSKVGRNSPLHF. In nucleotides, the CDR3 is TGTGCCAGCAGTAAGGTGGGGAGGAATTCACCCCTCCACTTT.

CDR3 DNA: TGTGCCAGCAGTCTTAGGACTAACTACGAGCAGTACTTC. This translates into CASSLRTNYEQYF. V and J are TRBV2 and TRBJ2-7; D possibly corresponds to TRBD2 (6 bases). V gave up 5 bases and J gave up 3 bases, with 11 bases separating them. The CDR3 extends over 13 amino acids. Germline values: CDR1 SNHLY, CDR2 FYNNEI.

The V call is TRBV5-1, the J call TRBJ1-2; the D gene is possibly TRBD1 (5 bases). V dropped 1 base and J dropped 8 bases, with 21 bases sitting between them. The germline V gene has CDR1 SGHRS and CDR2 YFSETQ. CDR3 size: 16 residues. CDR3 in DNA: TGCGCCAGCAGCTTGTCGGCAGGCAACAGGTACCGGGGCTACACCTTC. It specifies CASSLSAGNRYRGYTF.

V gene TRBV15 combines with J gene TRBJ1-1; D gene ambiguous. There are 16 residues in the CDR3. Trimming removed 1 base from V and 0 bases from J, with 12 bases in between. Germline lookup yields CDR1 LNHNV and CDR2 YYDKDF (reference sequence). This CDR3 reads CATSRGGNSMNTEAFF. In nucleotides, the CDR3 is TGTGCCACCAGCAGAGGAGGGAACAGCATGAACACTGAAGCTTTCTTT.

This clone has a handful of counts. J is TRBJ1-2 and V is TRBV6-1; D unclear. CDR3 length: 14 residues. The V and J ends lost 4 bases and 4 bases respectively, with 13 bases between them. Germline values: CDR1 MNHNS, CDR2 SASEGT. DNA of the CDR3: TGTGCCAGCAGTGGGGGAGATCCGACCTATGGCTACACCTTC. Encoded protein: CASSGGDPTYGYTF.

The V call is TRBV6-5, the J call TRBJ2-5; D remains unclear. Germline V lookup: CDR1 MNHEY, CDR2 SVGAGI. With 4 bases removed from V and 2 bases from J, the gap between germline ends came to 2 bases. CDR3 size: 11 residues. CDR3 region: CASSSQETQYF. The CDR3 region has the DNA TGTGCCAGCAGTTCGCAAGAGACCCAGTACTTC.